These T cell receptor beta chains were read from a single sample in a study of blood T cell repertoires in COVID-19. TCRdb's copy holds only in-frame clones and misses some; the assay was immunoSEQ multiplex PCR. The repertoire holds 80,000 or so clones, with approximately 89% as singletons. Sequencing was performed on peripheral blood. These receptors were collected from a woman between 55 and 75 years old with acute or convalescent COVID-19. CDR3s leave out the opening cysteine and the closing phenylalanine or tryptophan.

v_gene: TRBV12-3/TRBV12-4
j_gene: TRBJ2-5
CDR3aa: ASSPDREETQY

v_gene: TRBV11-3
j_gene: TRBJ2-7
CDR3aa: ASSLSGHGTYEQY

v_gene: TRBV9
j_gene: TRBJ2-1
CDR3aa: ASSVVQTGGSDEQF

v_gene: TRBV3-1/TRBV3-2
j_gene: TRBJ1-2
CDR3aa: ASSHVRGAGNGYT

v_gene: TRBV10-3
j_gene: TRBJ2-7
CDR3aa: ATEAAGHEQY

v_gene: TRBV28
j_gene: TRBJ1-1
CDR3aa: ASRAGNTEAF

v_gene: TRBV30
j_gene: TRBJ1-1
CDR3aa: AWSPSAVNTEAF

v_gene: TRBV5-6
j_gene: TRBJ2-7
CDR3aa: ASSLGQRNYEQY

v_gene: TRBV28
j_gene: TRBJ1-6
CDR3aa: ASSQGQLTSPLH

v_gene: TRBV7-2
j_gene: TRBJ1-3
CDR3aa: ASSLGPRGNTIY

v_gene: TRBV5-4
j_gene: TRBJ1-2
CDR3aa: ASSQDNGNYGYT

v_gene: TRBV9
j_gene: TRBJ1-5
CDR3aa: ASSSGQSNQPQH

v_gene: TRBV9
j_gene: TRBJ2-1
CDR3aa: ASSSRQASYNEQF

v_gene: TRBV7-3
j_gene: TRBJ2-5
CDR3aa: ASSPVGGGETQY

v_gene: TRBV6-5
j_gene: TRBJ2-1
CDR3aa: ASIGGPYNEQF

v_gene: TRBV7-3
j_gene: TRBJ2-3
CDR3aa: ASSLSVSGRLDTQY

v_gene: TRBV19
j_gene: TRBJ1-2
CDR3aa: ASSIPGANYGYT

v_gene: TRBV7-2
j_gene: TRBJ2-7
CDR3aa: ASSRSPGNEQY

v_gene: TRBV7-2
j_gene: TRBJ1-1
CDR3aa: ASSPILTDNTEAF

v_gene: TRBV12-3/TRBV12-4
j_gene: TRBJ2-7
CDR3aa: ASRPDGAREQY

v_gene: TRBV28
j_gene: TRBJ1-1
CDR3aa: ASSSGQGATRTEAF

v_gene: TRBV7-3
j_gene: TRBJ2-2
CDR3aa: ASSRDRDSGELF

v_gene: TRBV9
j_gene: TRBJ2-5
CDR3aa: ASSETSGRLETQY

v_gene: TRBV4-1
j_gene: TRBJ1-2
CDR3aa: ASSQAPGQTNYGYT

v_gene: TRBV18
j_gene: TRBJ2-3
CDR3aa: ASSLGTRNTDTQY

v_gene: TRBV28
j_gene: TRBJ1-2
CDR3aa: ASSSGTGGTYGYT

v_gene: TRBV30
j_gene: TRBJ1-5
CDR3aa: AWSQPGGDQPQH

v_gene: TRBV18
j_gene: TRBJ1-4
CDR3aa: ASSPGEKLF

v_gene: TRBV30
j_gene: TRBJ1-2
CDR3aa: AWTTGLGGYT

v_gene: TRBV4-3
j_gene: TRBJ1-5
CDR3aa: ASSQTDSSNQPQH

v_gene: TRBV12-3/TRBV12-4
j_gene: TRBJ1-2
CDR3aa: ASSPGDYGYT

v_gene: TRBV19
j_gene: TRBJ2-7
CDR3aa: ASSIESGSTKQY

v_gene: TRBV20-1
j_gene: TRBJ1-4
CDR3aa: SASQQGNEKLF

v_gene: TRBV19
j_gene: TRBJ2-7
CDR3aa: ASSISNQVYYEQY

v_gene: TRBV7-9
j_gene: TRBJ2-1
CDR3aa: ASSFRQGSYNEQF

v_gene: TRBV7-9
j_gene: TRBJ2-7
CDR3aa: ASSPSGFSYEQY

v_gene: TRBV21-1
j_gene: TRBJ2-7
CDR3aa: AISTGEGLMYEQY

v_gene: TRBV7-3
j_gene: TRBJ1-4
CDR3aa: ASSPTGGEKLF

v_gene: TRBV5-6
j_gene: TRBJ2-7
CDR3aa: ASSFLSGYEQY

v_gene: TRBV29-1
j_gene: TRBJ2-1
CDR3aa: SVEAGRSAGQF

v_gene: TRBV7-2
j_gene: TRBJ1-1
CDR3aa: ASSLAAPNTEAF

v_gene: TRBV7-9
j_gene: TRBJ1-1
CDR3aa: ASSFDRGFSGEAF

v_gene: TRBV4-1
j_gene: TRBJ2-7
CDR3aa: ASSQYSLKMDEQY

v_gene: TRBV7-9
j_gene: TRBJ2-7
CDR3aa: ASSSSEQY

v_gene: TRBV7-2
j_gene: TRBJ1-6
CDR3aa: ASSLDGGATGSPLH